This TCR beta chain was identified in a study of T cell clusters in autoimmune cytopenias. Study background: TRB sequencing had a median around 51,000 reads and about 2,400 distinct clonotypes per sample.

Each sample's input was 250 ng genomic DNA, roughly 38,000 genome equivalents. The CDR3 loop spans 13 amino acids. Study-level results: Primary autoimmune cytopenia patients seemingly lacked the physiological T cell clusters found in healthy donors. Compared with active autoimmune hepatitis patients, healthy donors showed 2.5 to 3-fold more exclusive TRB clusters.

TRB rearrangements were amplified by touch-down multiplex PCR with mixed TRB-A/B primers. TCRdb re-called the multiplex PCR reads; one entry per CDR3 protein, DNA not given. This repertoire includes 2,000 or so distinct CDR3 sequences. Of note for this clonotype: The antigen remains unidentified.

The genes are TRBV12-3 or TRBV12-4 and TRBJ1-5. What was sequenced was peripheral blood. The TCR originated in a human donor with an autoimmune cytopenia or autoimmune hepatitis (not recorded which). CDR3: CGSPTVSNQPQHF.